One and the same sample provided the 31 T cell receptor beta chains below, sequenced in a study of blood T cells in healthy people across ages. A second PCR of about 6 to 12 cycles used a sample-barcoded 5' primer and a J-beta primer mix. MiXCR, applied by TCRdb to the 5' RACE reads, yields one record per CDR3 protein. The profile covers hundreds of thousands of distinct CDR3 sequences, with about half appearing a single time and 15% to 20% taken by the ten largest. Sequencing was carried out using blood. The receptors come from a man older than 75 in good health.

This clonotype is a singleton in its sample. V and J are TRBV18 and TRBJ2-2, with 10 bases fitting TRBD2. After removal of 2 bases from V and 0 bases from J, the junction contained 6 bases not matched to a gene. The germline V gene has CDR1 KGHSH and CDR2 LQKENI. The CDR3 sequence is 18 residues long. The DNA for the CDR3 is TGTGCCAGCTCACCAGAGCTACTAGCGGGACCGAACACCGGGGAGCTGTTTTTT. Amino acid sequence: CASSPELLAGPNTGELFF.

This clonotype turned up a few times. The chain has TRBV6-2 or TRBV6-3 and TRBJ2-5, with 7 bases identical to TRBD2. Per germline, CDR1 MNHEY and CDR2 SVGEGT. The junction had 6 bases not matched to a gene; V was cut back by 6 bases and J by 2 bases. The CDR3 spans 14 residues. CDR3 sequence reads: CASSRQGGQETQYF. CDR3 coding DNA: TGTGCCAGCAGCCGCCAGGGAGGGCAAGAGACCCAGTACTTC.

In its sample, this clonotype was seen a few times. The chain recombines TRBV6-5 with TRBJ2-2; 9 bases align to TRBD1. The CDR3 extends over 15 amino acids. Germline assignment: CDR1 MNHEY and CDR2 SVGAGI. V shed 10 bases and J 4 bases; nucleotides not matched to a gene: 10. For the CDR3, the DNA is TGTGCCATAAAACAGGGGGCCGCGGGCACCGGGGAGCTGTTTTTT. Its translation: CAIKQGAAGTGELFF.

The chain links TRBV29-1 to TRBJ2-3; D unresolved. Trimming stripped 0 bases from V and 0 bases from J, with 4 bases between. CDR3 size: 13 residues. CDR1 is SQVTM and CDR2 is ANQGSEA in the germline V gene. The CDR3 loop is CSVEDGSTDTQYF. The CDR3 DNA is TGCAGCGTTGAAGATGGTAGCACAGATACGCAGTATTTT.

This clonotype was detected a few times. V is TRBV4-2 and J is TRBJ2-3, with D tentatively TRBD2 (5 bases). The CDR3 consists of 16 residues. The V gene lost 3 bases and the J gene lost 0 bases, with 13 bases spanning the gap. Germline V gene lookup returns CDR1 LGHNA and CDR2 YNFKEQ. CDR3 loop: CASSQRGGLSTDTQYF. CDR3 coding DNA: TGTGCCAGCAGCCAGAGAGGTGGACTCAGCACAGATACGCAGTATTTT.

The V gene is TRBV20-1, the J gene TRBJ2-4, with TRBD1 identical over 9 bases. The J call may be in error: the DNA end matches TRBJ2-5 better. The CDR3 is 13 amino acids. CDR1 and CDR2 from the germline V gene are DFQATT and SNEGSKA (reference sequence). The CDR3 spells CSAETGGMETQYF. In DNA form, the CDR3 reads TGCAGTGCTGAGACAGGGGGGATGGAGACCCAGTACTTC.

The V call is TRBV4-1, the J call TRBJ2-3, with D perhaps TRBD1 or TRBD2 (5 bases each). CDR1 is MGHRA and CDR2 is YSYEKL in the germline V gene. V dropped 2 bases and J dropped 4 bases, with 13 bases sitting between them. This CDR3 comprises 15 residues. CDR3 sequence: CASSQSPMGADTQYF. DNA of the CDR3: TGCGCCAGCAGCCAAAGTCCAATGGGGGCAGATACGCAGTATTTT.

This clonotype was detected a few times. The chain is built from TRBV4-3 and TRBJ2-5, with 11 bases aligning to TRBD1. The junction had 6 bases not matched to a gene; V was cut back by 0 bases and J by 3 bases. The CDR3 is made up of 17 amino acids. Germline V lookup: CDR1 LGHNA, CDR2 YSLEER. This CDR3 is CASSQDSGQGAEETQYF. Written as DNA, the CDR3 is TGCGCCAGCAGCCAAGACTCTGGACAGGGGGCGGAAGAGACCCAGTACTTC.

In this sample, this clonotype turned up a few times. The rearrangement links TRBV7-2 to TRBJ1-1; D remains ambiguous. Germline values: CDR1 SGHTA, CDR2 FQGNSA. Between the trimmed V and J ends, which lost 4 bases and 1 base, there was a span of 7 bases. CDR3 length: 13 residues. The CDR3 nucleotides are TGTGCCAGCAGCTATGGCCCGAACACTGAAGCTTTCTTT. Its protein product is CASSYGPNTEAFF.

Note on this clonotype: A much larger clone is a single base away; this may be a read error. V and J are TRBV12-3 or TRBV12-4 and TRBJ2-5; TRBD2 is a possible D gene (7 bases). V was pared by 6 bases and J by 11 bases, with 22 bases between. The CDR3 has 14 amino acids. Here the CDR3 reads CASSRLGGLDEQYF. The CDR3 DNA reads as TGTGCCAGCAGCCGCCTGGGGGGGCTGGATGAGCAGTACTTC.

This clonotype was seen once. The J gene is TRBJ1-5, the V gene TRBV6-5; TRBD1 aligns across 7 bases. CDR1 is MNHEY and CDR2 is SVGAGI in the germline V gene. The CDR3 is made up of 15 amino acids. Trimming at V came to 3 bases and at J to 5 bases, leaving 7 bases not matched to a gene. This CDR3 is CASSYTDRADQPQHF. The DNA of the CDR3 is TGTGCCAGCAGTTATACCGACAGGGCAGATCAGCCCCAGCATTTT.

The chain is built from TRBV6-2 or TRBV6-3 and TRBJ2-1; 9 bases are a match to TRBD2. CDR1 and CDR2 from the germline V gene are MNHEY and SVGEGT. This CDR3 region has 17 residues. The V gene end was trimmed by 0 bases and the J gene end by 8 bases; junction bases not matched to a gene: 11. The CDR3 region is CASSYSIIAGVPHEQFF. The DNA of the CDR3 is TGTGCCAGCAGTTACTCAATAATAGCGGGAGTGCCCCATGAGCAGTTCTTC.

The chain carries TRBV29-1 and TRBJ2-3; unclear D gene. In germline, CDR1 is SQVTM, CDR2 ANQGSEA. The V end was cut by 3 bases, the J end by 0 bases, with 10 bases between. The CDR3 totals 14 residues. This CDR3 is CSVEVLSSTDTQYF. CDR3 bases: TGCAGCGTTGAGGTCCTTTCTAGCACAGATACGCAGTATTTT.

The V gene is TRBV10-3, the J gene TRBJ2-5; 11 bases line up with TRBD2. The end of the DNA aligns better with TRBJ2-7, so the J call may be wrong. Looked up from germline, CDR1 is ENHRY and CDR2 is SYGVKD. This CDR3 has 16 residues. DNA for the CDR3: TGTGCCATCAGTGACTCGGCTAGCGGGGGGCAATACGAGCAGTACTTC. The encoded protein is CAISDSASGGQYEQYF.

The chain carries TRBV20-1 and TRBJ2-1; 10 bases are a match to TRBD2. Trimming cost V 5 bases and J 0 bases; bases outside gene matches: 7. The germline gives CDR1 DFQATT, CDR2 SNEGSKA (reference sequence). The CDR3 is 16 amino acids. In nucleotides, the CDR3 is TGCAGTGCTGGCACTAGCGGGGTAGTCTCCTACAATGAGCAGTTCTTC. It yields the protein CSAGTSGVVSYNEQFF.

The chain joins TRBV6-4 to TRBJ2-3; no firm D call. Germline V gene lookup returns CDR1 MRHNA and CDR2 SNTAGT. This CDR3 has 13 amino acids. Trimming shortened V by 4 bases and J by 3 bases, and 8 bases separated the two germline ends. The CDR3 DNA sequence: TGTGCCAGCAGTGTGAAAGAGACAGATACGCAGTATTTT. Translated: CASSVKETDTQYF.

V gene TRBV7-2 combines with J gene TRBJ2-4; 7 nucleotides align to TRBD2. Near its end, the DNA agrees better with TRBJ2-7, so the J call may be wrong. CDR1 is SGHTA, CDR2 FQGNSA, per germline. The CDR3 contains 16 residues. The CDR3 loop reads CASSLDGGSLIYEQYF. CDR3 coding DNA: TGTGCCAGCAGCTTAGACGGCGGGAGCCTCATCTACGAGCAGTACTTC.

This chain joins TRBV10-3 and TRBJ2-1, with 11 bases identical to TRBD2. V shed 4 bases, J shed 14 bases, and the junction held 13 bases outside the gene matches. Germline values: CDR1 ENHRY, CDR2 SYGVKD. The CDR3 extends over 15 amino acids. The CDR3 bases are TGTGCCATCAGTGCGGGAGATAGCGGGAGGGCCGAGGAGTTCTTC. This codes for CAISAGDSGRAEEFF.

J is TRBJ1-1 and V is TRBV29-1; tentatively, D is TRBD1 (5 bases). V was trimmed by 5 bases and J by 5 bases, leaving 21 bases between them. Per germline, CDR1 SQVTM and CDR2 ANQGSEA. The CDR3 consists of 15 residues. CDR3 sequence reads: CSVFGGVESSTEAFF. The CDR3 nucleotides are TGCAGCGTTTTCGGGGGGGTGGAGAGTAGTACTGAAGCTTTCTTT.

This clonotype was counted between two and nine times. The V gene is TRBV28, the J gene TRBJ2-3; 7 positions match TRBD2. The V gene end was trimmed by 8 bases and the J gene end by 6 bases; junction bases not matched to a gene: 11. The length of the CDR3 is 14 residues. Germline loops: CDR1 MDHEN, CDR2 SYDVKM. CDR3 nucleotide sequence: TGTGCCAGCGACTCAGGGCGGGAGTTCGATACGCAGTATTTT. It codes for CASDSGREFDTQYF.

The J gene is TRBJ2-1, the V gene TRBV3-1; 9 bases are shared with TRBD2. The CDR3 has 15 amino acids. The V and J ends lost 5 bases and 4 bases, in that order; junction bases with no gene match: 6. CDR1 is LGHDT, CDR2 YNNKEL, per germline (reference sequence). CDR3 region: CASSSSLAGYNEQFF. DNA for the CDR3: TGTGCCAGCAGCTCTAGTCTAGCGGGATACAATGAGCAGTTCTTC.

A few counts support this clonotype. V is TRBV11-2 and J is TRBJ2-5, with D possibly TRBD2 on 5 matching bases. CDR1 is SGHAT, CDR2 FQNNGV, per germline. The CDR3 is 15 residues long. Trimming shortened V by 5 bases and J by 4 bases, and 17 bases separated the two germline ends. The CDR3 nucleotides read TGTGCCAGCAGCCCGCTAGCCGGTCGGGGAGAGACCCAGTACTTC. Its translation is CASSPLAGRGETQYF.

CDR3 DNA sequence: TGTGCCAGCAGCGGACCGACTCCCGGGGAGACCCAGTACTTC. The encoded protein is CASSGPTPGETQYF. The chain couples TRBV9 to TRBJ2-5; D ambiguous. Germline V gives CDR1 SGDLS, CDR2 YYNGEE. The length of the CDR3 is 14 residues. V dropped 3 bases and J dropped 5 bases, with 14 bases sitting between them.

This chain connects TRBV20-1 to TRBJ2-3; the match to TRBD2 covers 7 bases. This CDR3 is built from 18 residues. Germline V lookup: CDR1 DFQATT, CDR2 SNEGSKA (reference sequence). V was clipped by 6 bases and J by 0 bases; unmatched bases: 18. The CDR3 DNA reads TGCAGTGCCAATAAAGATAAGCGGGACGCTCTAAGCACAGATACGCAGTATTTT. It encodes CSANKDKRDALSTDTQYF.

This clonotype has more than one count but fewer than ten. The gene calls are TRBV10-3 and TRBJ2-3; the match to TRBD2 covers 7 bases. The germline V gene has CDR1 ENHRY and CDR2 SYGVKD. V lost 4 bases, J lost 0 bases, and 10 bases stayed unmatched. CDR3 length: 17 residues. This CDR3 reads CAISVVGRKDSTDTQYF. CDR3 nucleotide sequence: TGTGCCATCAGTGTGGTCGGGAGGAAGGACAGCACAGATACGCAGTATTTT.

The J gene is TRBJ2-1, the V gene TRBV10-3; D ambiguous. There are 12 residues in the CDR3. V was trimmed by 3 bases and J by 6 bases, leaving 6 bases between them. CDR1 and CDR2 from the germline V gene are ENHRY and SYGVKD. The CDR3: CAISEIGNEQFF. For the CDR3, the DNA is TGTGCCATCAGTGAAATTGGCAATGAGCAGTTCTTC.

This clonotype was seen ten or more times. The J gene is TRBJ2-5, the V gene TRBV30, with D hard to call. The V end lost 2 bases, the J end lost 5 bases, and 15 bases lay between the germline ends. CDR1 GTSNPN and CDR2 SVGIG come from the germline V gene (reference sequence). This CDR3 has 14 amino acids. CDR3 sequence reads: CAWSPKGSQETQYF. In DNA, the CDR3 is TGTGCCTGGAGTCCCAAGGGCAGCCAGGAGACCCAGTACTTC. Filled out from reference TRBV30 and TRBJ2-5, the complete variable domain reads SQTIHQWPATLVQPVGSPLSLECTVEGTSNPNLYWYRQAAGRGLQLLFYSVGIGQISSEVPQNLSASRPQDRQFILSSKKLLLSDSGFYLCAWSPKGSQETQYFGPGTRLLVL.

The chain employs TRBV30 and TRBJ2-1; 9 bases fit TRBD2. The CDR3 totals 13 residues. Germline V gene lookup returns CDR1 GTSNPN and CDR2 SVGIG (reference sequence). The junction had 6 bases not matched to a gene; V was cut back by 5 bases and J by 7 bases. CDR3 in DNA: TGTGCCTGGTTTGCGGGAGGGCCGAATGAGCAGTTCTTC. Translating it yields CAWFAGGPNEQFF.

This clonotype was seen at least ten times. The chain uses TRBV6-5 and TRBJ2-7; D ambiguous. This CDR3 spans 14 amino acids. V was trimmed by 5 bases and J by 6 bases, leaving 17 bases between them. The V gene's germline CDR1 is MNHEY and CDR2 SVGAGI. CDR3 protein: CASSPSQSNGEQYF. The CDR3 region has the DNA TGTGCCAGCAGTCCCAGTCAATCTAATGGCGAGCAGTACTTC.

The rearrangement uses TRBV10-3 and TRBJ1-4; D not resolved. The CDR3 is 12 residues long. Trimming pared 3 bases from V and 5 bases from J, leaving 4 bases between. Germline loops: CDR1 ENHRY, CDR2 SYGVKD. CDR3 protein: CAISEGNEKLFF. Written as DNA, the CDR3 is TGTGCCATCAGTGAAGGCAATGAAAAACTGTTTTTT.

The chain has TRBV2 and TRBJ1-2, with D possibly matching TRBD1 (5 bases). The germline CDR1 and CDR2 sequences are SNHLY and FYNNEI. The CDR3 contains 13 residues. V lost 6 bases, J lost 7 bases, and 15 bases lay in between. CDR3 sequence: CASSRDSDGGYTF. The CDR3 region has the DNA TGTGCCAGCAGCCGGGACTCCGACGGTGGCTACACCTTC.